These 14 T cell receptor beta chains were sequenced from one sample in a study of blood T cell repertoires in COVID-19. TCRdb keeps only in-frame clones here, not all; method: immunoSEQ multiplex PCR. Among approximately 180,000 clones, 89% were seen once, and the ten largest hold around 2.3%. The material sequenced was PBMCs or T cells enriched from blood (not recorded which). Receptors originate from a woman aged 40 to 50 with acute COVID-19.

The J gene is TRBJ1-1, the V gene TRBV4-3; 8 nucleotides match TRBD1. The germline CDR1 and CDR2 sequences are LGHNA and YSLEER. CDR3 length: 17 residues. V lost 0 bases to trimming and J lost 4 bases; unmatched junction nucleotides: 10. As DNA, the CDR3 is TGCGCCAGCAGCCAAGACGCGTATGGACAGGGACCCACTGAAGCTTTCTTT. Its translation is CASSQDAYGQGPTEAFF.

This CDR3 is CAWSATPPGLAGGRGPSDTQYF. The CDR3 region has the DNA TGTGCCTGGAGTGCGACGCCCCCGGGACTAGCGGGAGGAAGGGGACCGTCAGATACGCAGTATTTT. This sequence joins TRBV30 and TRBJ2-3, with 15 bases aligning to TRBD2. The CDR3 contains 22 residues. Germline values: CDR1 GTSNPN, CDR2 SVGIG (reference sequence). Trimming cost V 1 base and J 4 bases; bases outside gene matches: 21.

The chain joins TRBV9 to TRBJ2-5; 7 nucleotides align to TRBD2. CDR3 length equals 14 residues. Germline assignment: CDR1 SGDLS and CDR2 YYNGEE. The V gene end was trimmed by 3 bases and the J gene end by 2 bases; junction bases not matched to a gene: 4. The CDR3 DNA sequence: TGTGCCAGCAGCGGTGGGAGGGCTCAAGAGACCCAGTACTTC. This translates into CASSGGRAQETQYF.

CDR3 in DNA: TGTGCCAGCAGCCGACGGACTAGCGGGGGGGAGACCCAGTACTTC. It translates to CASSRRTSGGETQYF. This sequence joins TRBV3-1 (or the pseudogene TRBV3-2) and TRBJ2-5; TRBD2 aligns across 14 bases. V gave up 4 bases and J gave up 5 bases; unmatched junction bases: 3. There are 15 residues in the CDR3. CDR1 is LGHDT and CDR2 is YNNKEL in the germline V gene (reference sequence).

The chain employs TRBV11-3 and TRBJ2-2, with 7 positions matching TRBD2. There are 15 residues in the CDR3. CDR1 and CDR2 (germline): SGHNT, YENEEA. V was pared by 2 bases and J by 4 bases, with 4 bases of the junction left unmatched. This CDR3 is CASSLSTSPTGELFF. CDR3 coding DNA: TGTGCCAGCAGCTTATCGACTAGCCCCACCGGGGAGCTGTTTTTT.

The gene calls are TRBV6-5 and TRBJ1-4, with TRBD1 as a possible D gene (6 bases). Germline V lookup: CDR1 MNHEY, CDR2 SVGAGI. The length of the CDR3 is 13 residues. Trimming took off 6 bases at V and 7 bases at J, with 12 bases between the two ends. The chain's CDR3 is CASSGQWSEKLFF. The CDR3 nucleotides are TGTGCCAGCAGCGGACAGTGGAGTGAAAAACTGTTTTTT.

V gene TRBV28 combines with J gene TRBJ1-2; 8 bases are shared with TRBD1. CDR1 is MDHEN and CDR2 is SYDVKM in the germline V gene. Losses at the gene ends were 6 bases for V and 8 bases for J; bases not matched to a gene: 14. The CDR3 has 15 residues. CDR3 sequence reads: CASRSSGGWLWGYTF. The CDR3 DNA follows: TGTGCCAGCAGATCCTCAGGGGGCTGGCTCTGGGGCTACACCTTC.

Here the CDR3 reads CASSPLSGGGLGADTQYF. Written as DNA, the CDR3 is TGTGCCAGTAGTCCCCTGAGTGGAGGGGGCTTAGGTGCGGATACGCAGTATTTT. The chain is built from TRBV19 and TRBJ2-3; D is perhaps TRBD1 (7 bases). Germline V gives CDR1 LNHDA, CDR2 SQIVND (reference sequence). The CDR3 covers 18 residues. V was shortened by 5 bases and J by 6 bases, with 27 bases between the two germline ends.

The chain employs TRBV7-2 and TRBJ2-3; 8 bases align to TRBD2. Per germline, CDR1 SGHTA and CDR2 FQGNSA. CDR3 length: 17 amino acids. Trimming at V came to 4 bases and at J to 5 bases, leaving 14 bases not matched to a gene. The CDR3 bases are TGTGCCAGCAGCTCCCCTCCCCGCGGCGGGAGGAGAGATACGCAGTATTTT. It encodes CASSSPPRGGRRDTQYF.

This chain connects TRBV5-1 to TRBJ2-5; D unclear. Germline values: CDR1 SGHRS, CDR2 YFSETQ. This CDR3 is 13 amino acids long. V lost 0 bases and J lost 3, with 6 bases in between. Written as DNA, the CDR3 is TGCGCCAGCAGCTTGGATCGGGAAGAGACCCAGTACTTC. Translating it yields CASSLDREETQYF.

The V call is TRBV7-9, the J call TRBJ2-5; D ambiguous. V was clipped by 3 bases and J by 3 bases, with 5 bases between them. CDR3 length: 12 residues. Germline lookup yields CDR1 SEHNR and CDR2 FQNEAQ (reference sequence). The CDR3 DNA reads TGTGCCAGCAGCTTCTATAAAGAGACCCAGTACTTC. This sequence encodes CASSFYKETQYF.

CDR3 sequence: CASSFKQGGDTEAFF. CDR3 DNA: TGCGCCAGCAGCTTCAAACAGGGAGGGGACACTGAAGCTTTCTTT. The gene calls are TRBV5-1 and TRBJ1-1, with TRBD1 as a possible D gene (6 bases). The CDR3 consists of 15 residues. Trimming pared 2 bases from V and 3 bases from J, leaving 14 bases between. Germline V gene lookup returns CDR1 SGHRS and CDR2 YFSETQ.

This chain links TRBV28 with TRBJ2-1, with TRBD1 matching over 7 bases. The CDR3 consists of 14 residues. Per germline, CDR1 MDHEN and CDR2 SYDVKM. The trim removed 8 bases at V and 12 bases at J, leaving 16 bases unmatched. The CDR3 spells CASQRARGSKGQFF. As DNA, the CDR3 is TGTGCCAGCCAGAGGGCCAGGGGGTCGAAGGGGCAGTTCTTC.

The chain combines TRBV29-1 with TRBJ2-7; 11 positions agree with TRBD1. Germline lookup yields CDR1 SQVTM and CDR2 ANQGSEA. With V trimmed by 4 bases and J by 6 bases, 14 bases remained unmatched. The CDR3 consists of 16 residues. CDR3 residues: CSVAGGGQGALGEQYF. In DNA form, the CDR3 reads TGCAGCGTTGCGGGAGGCGGACAGGGGGCGCTGGGCGAGCAGTACTTC.